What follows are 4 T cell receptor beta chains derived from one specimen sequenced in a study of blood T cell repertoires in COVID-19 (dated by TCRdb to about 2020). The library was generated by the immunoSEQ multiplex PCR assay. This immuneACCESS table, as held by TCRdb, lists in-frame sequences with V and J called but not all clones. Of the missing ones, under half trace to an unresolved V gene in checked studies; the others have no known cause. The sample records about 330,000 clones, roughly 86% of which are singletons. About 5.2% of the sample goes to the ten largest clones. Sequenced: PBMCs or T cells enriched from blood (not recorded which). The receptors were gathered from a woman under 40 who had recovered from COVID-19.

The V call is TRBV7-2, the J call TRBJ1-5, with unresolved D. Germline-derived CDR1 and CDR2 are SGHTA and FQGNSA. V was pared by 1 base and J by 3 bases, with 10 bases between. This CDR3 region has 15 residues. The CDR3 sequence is CASSLGAGLNQPQHF. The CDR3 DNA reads TGTGCCAGCAGCTTAGGGGCAGGTCTCAATCAGCCCCAGCATTTT.

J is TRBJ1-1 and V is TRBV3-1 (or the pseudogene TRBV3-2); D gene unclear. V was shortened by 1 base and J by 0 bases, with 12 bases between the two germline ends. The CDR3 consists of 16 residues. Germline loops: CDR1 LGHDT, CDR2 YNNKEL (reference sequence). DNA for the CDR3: TGTGCCAGCAGCCAAGTTCCGGAGTTGGTGAACACTGAAGCTTTCTTT. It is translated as CASSQVPELVNTEAFF.

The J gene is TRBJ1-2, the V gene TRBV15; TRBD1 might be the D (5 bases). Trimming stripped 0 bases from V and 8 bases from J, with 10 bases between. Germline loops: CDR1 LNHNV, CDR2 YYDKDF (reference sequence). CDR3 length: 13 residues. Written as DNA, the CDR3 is TGTGCCACCAGCAGAGACCAGGGAGGAGGCTACACCTTC. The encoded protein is CATSRDQGGGYTF.

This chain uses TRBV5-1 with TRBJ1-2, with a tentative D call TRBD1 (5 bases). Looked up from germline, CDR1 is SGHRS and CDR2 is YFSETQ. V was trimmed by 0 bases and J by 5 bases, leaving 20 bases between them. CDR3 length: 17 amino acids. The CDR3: CASSLVGTRAQPYGYTF. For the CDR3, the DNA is TGCGCCAGCAGCTTGGTGGGGACTCGGGCCCAACCTTATGGCTACACCTTC. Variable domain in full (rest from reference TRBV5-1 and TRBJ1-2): KAGVTQTPRYLIKTRGQQVTLSCSPISGHRSVSWYQQTPGQGLQFLFEYFSETQRNKGNFPGRFSGRQFSNSRSEMNVSTLELGDSALYLCASSLVGTRAQPYGYTFGSGTRLTVV.